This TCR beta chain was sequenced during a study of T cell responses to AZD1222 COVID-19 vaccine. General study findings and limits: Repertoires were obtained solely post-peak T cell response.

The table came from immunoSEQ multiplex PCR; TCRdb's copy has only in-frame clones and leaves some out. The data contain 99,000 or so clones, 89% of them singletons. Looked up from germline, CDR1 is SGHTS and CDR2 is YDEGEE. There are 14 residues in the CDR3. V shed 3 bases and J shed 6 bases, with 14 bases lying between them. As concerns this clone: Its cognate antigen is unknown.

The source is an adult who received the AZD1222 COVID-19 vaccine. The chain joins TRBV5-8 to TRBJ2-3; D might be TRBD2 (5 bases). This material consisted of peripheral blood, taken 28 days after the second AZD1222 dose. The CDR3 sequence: CASSYLPGLDTQYF. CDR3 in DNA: TGTGCCAGCAGCTACCTCCCGGGATTGGATACGCAGTATTTT.